This is a list of T cell receptor beta chains from one sample in a study of cytomegalovirus exposure and HLA in healthy donors. TCRdb's table, derived via immunoSEQ multiplex PCR, lists solely in-frame clones and lacks some. The sample lists 50,000 to 65,000 clones, roughly 80% occurring once. Sample: PBMCs. The receptor source for this set is a woman aged 40 to 55 in good health and CMV-seropositive. Each CDR3 is given with its conserved first and last residue. The D gene is left open where the match is weak. Only some rows state a clone size, as once, few, many or a class for expanded clones.

j_call	d_call	v_call	clone_size	cdr3_aa	cdr3_nt
TRBJ2-7	TRBD2	TRBV30	-	CAWSGLAGTEQYF	TGTGCCTGGAGTGGACTAGCGGGGACCGAGCAGTACTTC
TRBJ1-2	-	TRBV29-1	-	CSVDEGSYGYTF	TGCAGCGTTGACGAGGGATCCTATGGCTACACCTTC
TRBJ2-1	-	TRBV7-9	-	CASSLVSGWRNEQFF	TGTGCCAGCAGCTTAGTCAGTGGATGGAGGAATGAGCAGTTCTTC
TRBJ1-1	-	TRBV6-1	-	CASRRTGTEAFF	TGTGCCAGCAGAAGAACGGGCACTGAAGCTTTCTTT
TRBJ1-1	-	TRBV7-2	-	CASRRGASEAFF	TGTGCCAGCCGACGGGGTGCCTCCGAAGCTTTCTTT
TRBJ2-6	TRBD1	TRBV6-4	few	CASSGTGGSGANVLTF	TGTGCCAGCAGTGGGACAGGGGGCTCTGGGGCCAACGTCCTGACTTTC
TRBJ1-1	TRBD1	TRBV5-1	-	CASSRDPGQRTTEAFF	TGCGCCAGCAGCCGTGACCCGGGACAGCGAACAACTGAAGCTTTCTTT
TRBJ1-6	TRBD1	TRBV28	-	CASSLGTGDNSPLHF	TGTGCCAGCAGTCTGGGGACAGGGGATAATTCACCCCTCCACTTT
TRBJ1-2	-	TRBV30	few	CAWSRRRLNYGYTF	TGTGCCTGGAGTAGGCGCAGGCTCAACTATGGCTACACCTTC
TRBJ2-1	TRBD2	TRBV29-1	-	CSAETSGGNEQFF	TGCAGCGCAGAGACTAGCGGGGGCAATGAGCAGTTCTTC
TRBJ1-2	TRBD1	TRBV19	-	CASSIAGTGDYGYTF	TGTGCCAGTAGTATAGCGGGGACAGGGGACTATGGCTACACCTTC
TRBJ2-2	-	TRBV7-9	-	CASRNPGYEELFF	TGTGCCAGCCGAAATCCGGGGTACGAGGAGCTGTTTTTT
TRBJ2-7	-	TRBV25-1	-	CASSEYGAAYEQYF	TGTGCCAGCAGTGAATATGGGGCGGCCTACGAGCAGTACTTC
TRBJ2-3	-	TRBV19	-	CASRAGGGLTDTQYF	TGTGCCAGTAGGGCGGGCGGGGGCCTCACAGATACGCAGTATTTT
TRBJ2-7	TRBD2	TRBV19	-	CASSSGGLYYEQYF	TGTGCCAGTAGTTCGGGGGGGCTGTACTACGAGCAGTACTTC
TRBJ1-1	TRBD1	TRBV6-6	-	CASSQQGTTEAFF	TGTGCCAGCAGTCAACAGGGGACCACTGAAGCTTTCTTT
TRBJ2-5	TRBD1	TRBV7-9	-	CSSSSRTGAETQYF	TGTTCCAGCAGCTCCCGGACAGGGGCGGAGACCCAGTACTTC
TRBJ2-3	-	TRBV6-4	few	CASSLQGSSTDTQYF	TGTGCCAGCAGTTTACAGGGTAGTAGCACAGATACGCAGTATTTT
TRBJ1-1	-	TRBV7-9	-	CASSSQGNTEAFF	TGTGCCAGCAGCTCCCAGGGGAACACTGAAGCTTTCTTT
TRBJ1-5	-	TRBV13	-	CASSLRGQPQHF	TGTGCCAGCAGCTTAAGAGGTCAGCCCCAGCATTTT
TRBJ1-2	TRBD1	TRBV7-8	few	CASSRDRDYGYTF	TGTGCCAGCAGCCGGGACAGGGACTATGGCTACACCTTC
TRBJ1-2	TRBD1	TRBV6-6	-	CASSYSIQGEYGYTF	TGTGCCAGCAGTTACTCGATACAGGGGGAGTATGGCTACACCTTC
TRBJ1-6	TRBD1	TRBV14	-	CASSHRSGQGTSPLHF	TGTGCCAGCAGCCACCGTTCCGGACAGGGAACCTCACCCCTCCACTTT
TRBJ2-3	TRBD1	TRBV5-1	-	CASSSGQGTDAQYF	TGCGCCAGCAGCTCAGGACAGGGTACAGATGCGCAGTATTTT
TRBJ2-7	-	TRBV29-1	-	CSVEEAAETYEQYF	TGCAGCGTTGAAGAGGCGGCGGAAACCTACGAGCAGTACTTC
TRBJ1-1	TRBD1	TRBV2	few	CASRELDRAEAEAFF	TGTGCCAGCAGGGAATTGGACAGGGCCGAGGCTGAAGCTTTCTTT
TRBJ1-5	TRBD1	TRBV15	-	CATSRDHGTGGDLRPQHF	TGTGCCACCAGCAGAGATCATGGGACAGGGGGCGATTTGAGGCCCCAGCATTTT
TRBJ2-3	-	TRBV29-1	few	CSVPVAGHQDTQYF	TGCAGCGTCCCTGTTGCAGGACACCAAGATACGCAGTATTTT
TRBJ1-3	-	TRBV7-2	-	CASTSPGGGNTIYF	TGTGCCAGCACCAGCCCAGGAGGTGGAAACACCATATATTTT
TRBJ2-7	-	TRBV27	-	CASSDKTGSYEQYF	TGTGCCAGCAGTGATAAGACGGGATCCTACGAGCAGTACTTC
TRBJ2-1	-	TRBV25-1	many	CASSEPGQIAYNEQFF	TGTGCCAGCAGTGAACCCGGACAGATAGCCTACAATGAGCAGTTCTTC
TRBJ1-2	-	TRBV4-1	few	CASSQRVQGPYTF	TGCGCCAGCAGCCAGAGGGTACAGGGACCCTACACCTTC
TRBJ1-2	TRBD1	TRBV10-3	-	CAISEGTETYGYTF	TGTGCCATCAGTGAAGGGACAGAGACATATGGCTACACCTTC
TRBJ1-1	-	TRBV21-1	-	CASFDSLYTEAFF	TGTGCCAGCTTCGACAGTCTGTACACTGAAGCTTTCTTT
TRBJ1-5	-	TRBV19	-	CASSMWDNYQPQHF	TGTGCCAGTAGTATGTGGGACAACTATCAGCCCCAGCATTTT
TRBJ2-1	TRBD2	TRBV18	-	CASSPGLAGANEQFF	TGTGCCAGCTCACCTGGCCTAGCGGGTGCCAATGAGCAGTTCTTC
TRBJ2-3	TRBD2	TRBV6-1	-	CASSESSGGADTQYF	TGTGCCAGCAGTGAATCTAGCGGGGGGGCAGATACGCAGTATTTT
TRBJ1-5	-	TRBV9	-	CASSPGGGNQPQHF	TGTGCCAGCAGCCCGGGGGGGGGCAATCAGCCCCAGCATTTT
TRBJ1-6	TRBD1	TRBV7-9	-	CASSLTGINSPLHF	TGTGCCAGCAGCTTGACAGGGATTAATTCACCCCTCCACTTT
TRBJ2-3	-	TRBV7-6	-	CASSLAGLTDTQYF	TGTGCCAGCAGCTTAGCGGGGCTAACAGATACGCAGTATTTT
TRBJ1-2	-	TRBV6-5	-	CASSQTGTQVYGYTF	TGTGCCAGCAGCCAAACCGGGACACAAGTCTATGGCTACACCTTC
TRBJ2-7	-	TRBV18	-	CASSRSASGIYEQYF	TGTGCCAGCTCACGCTCGGCGTCAGGGATTTACGAGCAGTACTTC
TRBJ2-7	TRBD1	TRBV29-1	-	CSARQGPYEQYF	TGCAGCGCCCGACAGGGACCCTACGAGCAGTACTTC
TRBJ2-5	-	TRBV7-8	once	CASSLAGGHGGETQYF	TGTGCCAGCAGCTTAGCAGGAGGACACGGGGGAGAGACCCAGTACTTC
TRBJ1-1	-	TRBV18	-	CASSSQGRDTEAFF	TGTGCCAGCTCATCCCAGGGGCGAGACACTGAAGCTTTCTTT
TRBJ1-1	-	TRBV30	few	CAWSLGLGTEAFF	TGTGCCTGGAGTTTGGGGCTAGGCACTGAAGCTTTCTTT
TRBJ2-7	-	TRBV5-6	-	CASSFGGAYEQYF	TGTGCCAGCAGCTTTGGTGGGGCCTACGAGCAGTACTTC
TRBJ2-7	TRBD1	TRBV30	-	CAWKRDSVTYEQYF	TGTGCCTGGAAGAGGGACAGTGTTACCTACGAGCAGTACTTC
TRBJ1-2	-	TRBV19	once	CASSINIRDYGYTF	TGTGCCAGTAGTATAAACATTCGGGACTATGGCTACACCTTC
TRBJ2-1	TRBD2	TRBV7-9	-	CASSSLLAGLDPFF	TGTGCCAGCAGCTCATTGTTAGCGGGTCTGGACCCGTTCTTC
TRBJ2-3	-	TRBV10-3	-	CAISESSGTDTQYF	TGTGCCATCAGTGAGTCGAGCGGCACAGATACGCAGTATTTT
TRBJ2-1	-	TRBV25-1	-	CASSEWNPGNDEQFF	TGTGCCAGCAGTGAATGGAATCCGGGGAACGATGAGCAGTTCTTC
TRBJ2-7	TRBD2	TRBV9	-	CASSVLGGYEQYF	TGTGCCAGCAGCGTTCTGGGGGGGTACGAGCAGTACTTC